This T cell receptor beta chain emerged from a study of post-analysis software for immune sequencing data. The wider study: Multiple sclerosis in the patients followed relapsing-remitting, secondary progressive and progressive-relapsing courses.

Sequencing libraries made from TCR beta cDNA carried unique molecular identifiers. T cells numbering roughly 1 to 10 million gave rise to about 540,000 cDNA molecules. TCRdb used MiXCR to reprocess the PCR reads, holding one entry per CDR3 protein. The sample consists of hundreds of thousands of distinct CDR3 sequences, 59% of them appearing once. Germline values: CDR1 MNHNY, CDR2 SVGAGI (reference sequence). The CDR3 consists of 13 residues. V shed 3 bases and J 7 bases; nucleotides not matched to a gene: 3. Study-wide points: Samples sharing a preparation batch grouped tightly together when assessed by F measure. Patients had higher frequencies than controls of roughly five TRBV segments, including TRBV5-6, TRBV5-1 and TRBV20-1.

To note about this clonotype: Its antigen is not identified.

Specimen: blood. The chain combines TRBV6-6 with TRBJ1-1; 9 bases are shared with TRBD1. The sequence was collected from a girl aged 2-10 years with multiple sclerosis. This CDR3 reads CASSYSTGGEAFF. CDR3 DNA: TGTGCCAGCAGTTATTCGACAGGGGGTGAAGCTTTCTTT.